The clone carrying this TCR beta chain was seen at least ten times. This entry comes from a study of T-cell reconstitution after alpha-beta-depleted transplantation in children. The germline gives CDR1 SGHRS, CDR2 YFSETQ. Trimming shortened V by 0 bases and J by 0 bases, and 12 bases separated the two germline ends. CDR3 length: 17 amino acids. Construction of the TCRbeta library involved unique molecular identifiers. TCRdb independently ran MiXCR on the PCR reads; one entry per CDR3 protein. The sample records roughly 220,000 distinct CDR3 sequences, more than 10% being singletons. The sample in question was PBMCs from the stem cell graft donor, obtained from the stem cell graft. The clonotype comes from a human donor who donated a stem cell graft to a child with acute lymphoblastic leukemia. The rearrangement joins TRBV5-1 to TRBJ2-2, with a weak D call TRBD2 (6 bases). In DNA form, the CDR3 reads TGCGCCAGCAGCTTGGTTAGCGGAAGACCGAACACCGGGGAGCTGTTTTTT. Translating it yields CASSLVSGRPNTGELFF.